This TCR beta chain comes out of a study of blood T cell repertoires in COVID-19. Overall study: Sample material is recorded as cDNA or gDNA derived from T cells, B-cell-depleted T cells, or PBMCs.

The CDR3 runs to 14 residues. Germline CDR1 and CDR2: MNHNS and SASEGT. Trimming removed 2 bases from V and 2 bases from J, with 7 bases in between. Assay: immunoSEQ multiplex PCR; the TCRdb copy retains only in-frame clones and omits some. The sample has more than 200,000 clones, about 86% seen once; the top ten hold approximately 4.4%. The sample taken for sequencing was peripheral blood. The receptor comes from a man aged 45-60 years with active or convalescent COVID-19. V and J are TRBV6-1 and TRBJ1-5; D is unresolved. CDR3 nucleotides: TGTGCCAGCAGTGAAAGGAGGGGCAATCAGCCCCAGCATTTT. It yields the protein CASSERRGNQPQHF.